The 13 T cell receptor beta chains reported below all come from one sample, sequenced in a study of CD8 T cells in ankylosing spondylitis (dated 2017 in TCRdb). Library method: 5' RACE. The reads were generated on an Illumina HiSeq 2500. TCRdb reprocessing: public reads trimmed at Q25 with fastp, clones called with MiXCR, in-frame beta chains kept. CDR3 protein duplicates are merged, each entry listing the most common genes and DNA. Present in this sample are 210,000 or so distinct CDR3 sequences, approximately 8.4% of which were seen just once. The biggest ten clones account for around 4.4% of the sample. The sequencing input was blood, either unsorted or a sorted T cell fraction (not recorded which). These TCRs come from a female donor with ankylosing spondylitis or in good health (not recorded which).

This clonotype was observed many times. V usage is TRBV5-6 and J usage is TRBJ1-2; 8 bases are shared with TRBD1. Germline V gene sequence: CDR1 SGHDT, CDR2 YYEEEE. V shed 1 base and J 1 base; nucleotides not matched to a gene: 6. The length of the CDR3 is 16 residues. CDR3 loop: CASSLFSGQGNYGYTF. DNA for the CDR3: TGTGCCAGCAGCTTGTTCTCCGGACAGGGTAACTATGGCTACACCTTC.

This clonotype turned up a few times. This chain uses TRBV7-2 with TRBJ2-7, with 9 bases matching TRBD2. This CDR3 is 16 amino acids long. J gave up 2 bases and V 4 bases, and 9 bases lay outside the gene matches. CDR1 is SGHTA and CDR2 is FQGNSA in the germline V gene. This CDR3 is CASSSPFSGGAYEQYF. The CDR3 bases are TGTGCCAGCAGCTCCCCGTTTAGCGGGGGAGCCTACGAGCAGTACTTC.

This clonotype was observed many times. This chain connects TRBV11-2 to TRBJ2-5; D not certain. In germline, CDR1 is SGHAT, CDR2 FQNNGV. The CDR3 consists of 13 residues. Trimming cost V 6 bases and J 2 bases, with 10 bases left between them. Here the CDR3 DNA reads TGTGCCAGCAGTCTCAGGTTGCAAGAGACCCAGTACTTC. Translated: CASSLRLQETQYF.

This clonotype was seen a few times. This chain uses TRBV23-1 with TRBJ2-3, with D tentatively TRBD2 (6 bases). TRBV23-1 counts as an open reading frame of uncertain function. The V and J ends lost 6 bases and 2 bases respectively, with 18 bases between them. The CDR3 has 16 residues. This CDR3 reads CASSIVGGDVTDTQYF. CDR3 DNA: TGCGCCAGCAGCATAGTCGGCGGGGATGTCACAGATACGCAGTATTTT.

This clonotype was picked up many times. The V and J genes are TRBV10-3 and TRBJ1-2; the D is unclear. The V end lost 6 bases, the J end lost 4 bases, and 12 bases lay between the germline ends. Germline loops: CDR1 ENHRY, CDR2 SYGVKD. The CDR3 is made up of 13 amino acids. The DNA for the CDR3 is TGTGCCATCAGCGATGGACCGGCCTATGGCTACACCTTC. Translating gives CAISDGPAYGYTF.

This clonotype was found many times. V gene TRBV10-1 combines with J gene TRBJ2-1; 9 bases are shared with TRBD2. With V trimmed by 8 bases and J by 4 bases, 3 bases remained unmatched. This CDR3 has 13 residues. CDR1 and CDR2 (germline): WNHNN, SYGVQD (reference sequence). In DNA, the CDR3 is TGCGCCAGCGGACTAGCGCCGTACAATGAGCAGTTCTTC. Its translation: CASGLAPYNEQFF.

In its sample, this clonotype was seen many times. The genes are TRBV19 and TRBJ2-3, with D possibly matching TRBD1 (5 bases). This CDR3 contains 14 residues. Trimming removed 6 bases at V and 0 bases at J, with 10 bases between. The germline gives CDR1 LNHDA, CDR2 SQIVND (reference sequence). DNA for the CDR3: TGTGCCAGTAGAAGACAGCCTAGCACAGATACGCAGTATTTT. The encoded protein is CASRRQPSTDTQYF.

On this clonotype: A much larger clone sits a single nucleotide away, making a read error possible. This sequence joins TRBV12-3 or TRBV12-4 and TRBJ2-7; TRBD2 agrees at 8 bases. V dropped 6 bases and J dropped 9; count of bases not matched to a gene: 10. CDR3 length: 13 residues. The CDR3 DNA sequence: TGTGCCAGCAGAAAAGCGGGAGTCTGGGCGCAGTACTTC. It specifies CASRKAGVWAQYF.

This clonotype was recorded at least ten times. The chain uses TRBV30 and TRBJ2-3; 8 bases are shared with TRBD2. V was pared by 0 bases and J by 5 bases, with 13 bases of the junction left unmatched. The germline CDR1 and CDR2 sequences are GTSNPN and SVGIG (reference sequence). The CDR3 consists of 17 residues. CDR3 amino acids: CAWSVRRLASQQDTQYF. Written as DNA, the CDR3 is TGTGCCTGGAGTGTACGGCGACTAGCGTCCCAGCAAGATACGCAGTATTTT.

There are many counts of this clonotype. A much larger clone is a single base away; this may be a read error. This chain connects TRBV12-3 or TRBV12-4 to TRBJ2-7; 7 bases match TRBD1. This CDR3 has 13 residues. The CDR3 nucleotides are TGTGTCAGCAGGCCGGGACAGAGATACGAGCAGTACTTC. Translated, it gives CVSRPGQRYEQYF.

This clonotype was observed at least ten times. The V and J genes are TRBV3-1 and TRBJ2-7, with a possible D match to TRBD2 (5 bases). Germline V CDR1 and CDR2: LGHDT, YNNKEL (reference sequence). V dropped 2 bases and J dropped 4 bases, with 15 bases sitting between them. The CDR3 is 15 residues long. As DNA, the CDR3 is TGTGCCAGCAGCCAATACTCCGGAGGAGAATACGAGCAGTACTTC. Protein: CASSQYSGGEYEQYF.

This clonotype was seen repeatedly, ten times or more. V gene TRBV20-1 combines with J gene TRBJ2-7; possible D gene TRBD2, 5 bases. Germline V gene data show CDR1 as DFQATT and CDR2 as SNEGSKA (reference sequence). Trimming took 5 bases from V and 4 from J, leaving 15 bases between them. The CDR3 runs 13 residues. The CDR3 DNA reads TGCAGTGCTCCAACTAGATTTAGGTACGAGCAGTACTTC. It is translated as CSAPTRFRYEQYF.

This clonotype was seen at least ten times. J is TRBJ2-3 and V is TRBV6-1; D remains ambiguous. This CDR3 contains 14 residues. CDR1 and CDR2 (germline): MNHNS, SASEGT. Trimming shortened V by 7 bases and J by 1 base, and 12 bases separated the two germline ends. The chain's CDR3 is CASNSVVRTDTQYF. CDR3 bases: TGTGCCAGCAACTCCGTAGTACGCACAGATACGCAGTATTTT.